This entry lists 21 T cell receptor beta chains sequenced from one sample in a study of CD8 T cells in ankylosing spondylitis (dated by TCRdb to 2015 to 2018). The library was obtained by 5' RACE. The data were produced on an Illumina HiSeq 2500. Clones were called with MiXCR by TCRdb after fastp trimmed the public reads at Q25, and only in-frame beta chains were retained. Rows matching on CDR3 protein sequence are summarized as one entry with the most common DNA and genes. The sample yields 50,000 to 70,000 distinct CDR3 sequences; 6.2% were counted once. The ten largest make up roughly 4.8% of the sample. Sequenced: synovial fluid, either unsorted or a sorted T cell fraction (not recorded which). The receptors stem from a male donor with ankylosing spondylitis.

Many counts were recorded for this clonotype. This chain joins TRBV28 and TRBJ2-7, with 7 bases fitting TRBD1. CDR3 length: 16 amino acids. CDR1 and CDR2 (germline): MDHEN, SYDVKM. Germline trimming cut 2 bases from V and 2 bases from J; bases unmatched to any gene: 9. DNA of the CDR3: TGTGCCAGCAGTTTAGGGAGCAGACAGGGTACCTACGAGCAGTACTTC. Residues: CASSLGSRQGTYEQYF.

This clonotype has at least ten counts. The chain's CDR3 is CASSDKGGYSNQPQHF. The CDR3 DNA reads as TGTGCCAGCAGCGACAAGGGGGGTTATAGCAATCAGCCCCAGCATTTT. The rearrangement links TRBV12-3 or TRBV12-4 to TRBJ1-5; a weak D match, TRBD1 (6 bases). There are 16 residues in the CDR3. V was trimmed by 6 bases and J by 0 bases, leaving 15 bases between them.

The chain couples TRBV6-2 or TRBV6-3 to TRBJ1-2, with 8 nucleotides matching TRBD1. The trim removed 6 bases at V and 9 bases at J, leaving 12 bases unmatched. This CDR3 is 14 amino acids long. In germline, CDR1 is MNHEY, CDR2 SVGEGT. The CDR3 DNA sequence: TGTGCCAGCAGGGACAGACAGGGGAGATATCGCTACACCTTC. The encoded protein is CASRDRQGRYRYTF.

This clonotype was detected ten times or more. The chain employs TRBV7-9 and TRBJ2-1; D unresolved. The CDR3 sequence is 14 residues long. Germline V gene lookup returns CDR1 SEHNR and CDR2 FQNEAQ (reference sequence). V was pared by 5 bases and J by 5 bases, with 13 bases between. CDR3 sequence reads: CASSPDAGDNEQFF. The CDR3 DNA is TGTGCCAGCAGCCCGGACGCCGGTGACAATGAGCAGTTCTTC.

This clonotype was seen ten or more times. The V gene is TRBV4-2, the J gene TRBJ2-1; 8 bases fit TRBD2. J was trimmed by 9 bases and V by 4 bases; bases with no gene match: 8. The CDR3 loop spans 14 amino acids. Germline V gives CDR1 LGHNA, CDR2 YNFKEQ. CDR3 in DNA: TGTGCCAGCAGCCCGGGACTAGGGGAGGGTGAGCAGTTCTTC. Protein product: CASSPGLGEGEQFF.

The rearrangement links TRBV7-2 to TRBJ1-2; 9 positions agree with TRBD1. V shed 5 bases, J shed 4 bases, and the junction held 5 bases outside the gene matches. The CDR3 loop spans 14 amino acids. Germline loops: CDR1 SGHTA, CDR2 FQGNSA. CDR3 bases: TGTGCCAGCAGCCCATTACAGGGGGCCTATGGCTACACCTTC. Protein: CASSPLQGAYGYTF.

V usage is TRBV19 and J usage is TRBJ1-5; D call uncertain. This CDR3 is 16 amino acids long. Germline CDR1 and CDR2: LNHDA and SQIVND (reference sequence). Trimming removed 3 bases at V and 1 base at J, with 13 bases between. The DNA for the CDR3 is TGTGCCAGTAGTATCATCGCCTTACGGAGCAATCAGCCCCAGCATTTT. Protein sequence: CASSIIALRSNQPQHF.

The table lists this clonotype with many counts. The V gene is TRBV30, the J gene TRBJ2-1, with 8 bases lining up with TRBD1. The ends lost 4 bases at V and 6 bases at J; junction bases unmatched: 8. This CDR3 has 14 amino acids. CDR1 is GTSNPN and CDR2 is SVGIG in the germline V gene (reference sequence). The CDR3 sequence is CAWKGQGAFNEQFF. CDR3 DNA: TGTGCCTGGAAGGGTCAGGGGGCTTTCAATGAGCAGTTCTTC. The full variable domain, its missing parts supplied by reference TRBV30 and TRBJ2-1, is SQTIHQWPATLVQPVGSPLSLECTVEGTSNPNLYWYRQAAGRGLQLLFYSVGIGQISSEVPQNLSASRPQDRQFILSSKKLLLSDSGFYLCAWKGQGAFNEQFFGPGTRLTVL.

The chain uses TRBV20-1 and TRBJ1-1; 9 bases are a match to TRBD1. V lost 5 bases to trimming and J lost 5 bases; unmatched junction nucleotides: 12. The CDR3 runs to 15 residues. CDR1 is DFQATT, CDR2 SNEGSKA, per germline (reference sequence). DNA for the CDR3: TGCAGTGCTTCACAGGGGGCGTATGGAAGGACTGAAGCTTTCTTT. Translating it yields CSASQGAYGRTEAFF.

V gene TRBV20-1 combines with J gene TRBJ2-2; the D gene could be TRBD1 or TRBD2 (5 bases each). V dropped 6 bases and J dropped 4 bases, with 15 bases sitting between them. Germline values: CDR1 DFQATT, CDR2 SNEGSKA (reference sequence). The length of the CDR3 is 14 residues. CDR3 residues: CSALRAEGTGELFF. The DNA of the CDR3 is TGCAGTGCCCTCAGGGCCGAGGGCACCGGGGAGCTGTTTTTT.

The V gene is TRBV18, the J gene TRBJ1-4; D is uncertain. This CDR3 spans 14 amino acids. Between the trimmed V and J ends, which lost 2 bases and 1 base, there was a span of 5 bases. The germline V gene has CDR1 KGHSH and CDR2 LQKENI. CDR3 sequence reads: CASSPFGTNEKLFF. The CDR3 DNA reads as TGTGCCAGCTCACCATTTGGAACTAATGAAAAACTGTTTTTT. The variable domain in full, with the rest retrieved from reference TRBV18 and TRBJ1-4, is NAGVMQNPRHLVRRRGQEARLRCSPMKGHSHVYWYRQLPEEGLKFMVYLQKENIIDESGMPKERFSAEFPKEGPSILRIQQVVRGDSAAYFCASSPFGTNEKLFFGSGTQLSVL.

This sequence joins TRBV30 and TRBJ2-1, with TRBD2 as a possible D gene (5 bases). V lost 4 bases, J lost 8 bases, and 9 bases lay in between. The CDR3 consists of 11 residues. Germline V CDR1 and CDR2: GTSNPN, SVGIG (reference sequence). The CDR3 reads CAWTSSHEQFF. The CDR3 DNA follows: TGTGCCTGGACTAGCAGCCATGAGCAGTTCTTC.

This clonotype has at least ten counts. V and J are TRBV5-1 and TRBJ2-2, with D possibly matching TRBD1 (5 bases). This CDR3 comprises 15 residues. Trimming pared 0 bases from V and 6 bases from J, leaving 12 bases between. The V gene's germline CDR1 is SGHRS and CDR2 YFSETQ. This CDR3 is CASSLDRPSAGELFF. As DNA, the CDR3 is TGCGCCAGCAGCTTGGACAGGCCTTCGGCCGGGGAGCTGTTTTTT.

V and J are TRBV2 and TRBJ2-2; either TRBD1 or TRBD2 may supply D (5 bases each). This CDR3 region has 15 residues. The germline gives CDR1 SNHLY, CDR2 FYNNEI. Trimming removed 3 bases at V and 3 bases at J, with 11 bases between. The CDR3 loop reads CASSDSGPDTGELFF. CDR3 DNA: TGTGCCAGCAGTGACTCGGGGCCGGACACCGGGGAGCTGTTTTTT.

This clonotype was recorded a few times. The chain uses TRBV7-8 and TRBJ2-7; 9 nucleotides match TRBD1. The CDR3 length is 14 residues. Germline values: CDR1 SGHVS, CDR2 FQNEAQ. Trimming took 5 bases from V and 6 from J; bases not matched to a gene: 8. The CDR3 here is CASSPRTGDSEQYF. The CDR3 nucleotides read TGTGCCAGCAGCCCGCGGACAGGGGACTCCGAGCAGTACTTC.

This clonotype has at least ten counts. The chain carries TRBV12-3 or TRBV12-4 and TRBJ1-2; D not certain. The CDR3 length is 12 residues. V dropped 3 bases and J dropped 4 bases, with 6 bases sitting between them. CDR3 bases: TGTGCCAGCAGTTTTTCCGCCTATGGCTACACCTTC. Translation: CASSFSAYGYTF.

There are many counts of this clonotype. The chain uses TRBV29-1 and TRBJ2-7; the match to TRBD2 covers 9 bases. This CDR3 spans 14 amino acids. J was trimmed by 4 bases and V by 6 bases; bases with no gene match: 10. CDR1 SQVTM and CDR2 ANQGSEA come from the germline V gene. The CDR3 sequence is CSVQGLAGVYEQYF. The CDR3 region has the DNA TGCAGCGTACAGGGTTTAGCGGGAGTGTACGAGCAGTACTTC.

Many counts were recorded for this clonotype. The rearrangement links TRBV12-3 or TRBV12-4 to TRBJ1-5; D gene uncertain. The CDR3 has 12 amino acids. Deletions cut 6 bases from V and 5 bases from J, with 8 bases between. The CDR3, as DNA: TGTGCCAGCAGCCGGCTCGATCAGCCCCAGCATTTT. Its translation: CASSRLDQPQHF.

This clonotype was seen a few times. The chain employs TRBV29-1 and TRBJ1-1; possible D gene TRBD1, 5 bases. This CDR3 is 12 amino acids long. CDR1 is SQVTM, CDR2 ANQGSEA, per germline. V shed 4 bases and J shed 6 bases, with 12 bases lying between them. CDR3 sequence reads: CSVVRGTAEAFF. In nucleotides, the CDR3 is TGCAGCGTTGTGAGGGGAACCGCTGAAGCTTTCTTT. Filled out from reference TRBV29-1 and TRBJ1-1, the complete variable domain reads SAVISQKPSRDICQRGTSLTIQCQVDSQVTMMFWYRQQPGQSLTLIATANQGSEATYESGFVIDKFPISRPNLTFSTLTVSNMSPEDSSIYLCSVVRGTAEAFFGQGTRLTVV.

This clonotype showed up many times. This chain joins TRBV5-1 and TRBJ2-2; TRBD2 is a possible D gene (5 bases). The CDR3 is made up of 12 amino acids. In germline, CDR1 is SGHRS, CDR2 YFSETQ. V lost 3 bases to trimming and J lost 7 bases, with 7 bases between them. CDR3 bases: TGCGCCAGCAGCTCTAGCTTCGGGGAGCTGTTTTTT. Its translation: CASSSSFGELFF.

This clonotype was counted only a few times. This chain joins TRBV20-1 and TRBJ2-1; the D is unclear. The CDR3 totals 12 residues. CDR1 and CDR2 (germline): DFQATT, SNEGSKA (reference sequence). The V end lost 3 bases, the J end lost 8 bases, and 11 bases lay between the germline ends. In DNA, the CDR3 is TGCAGTGCTAGTCGCGGCGTCGATGAGCAGTTCTTC. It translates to CSASRGVDEQFF.